Shown below are 3 T cell receptor beta chains from a single sample sequenced in a study of T cell responses to AZD1222 COVID-19 vaccine (dated by TCRdb to about 2021). This sample's time point label indicates: baseline before first vaccination. The method behind the library was the immunoSEQ multiplex PCR assay. Entries here come from immuneACCESS through TCRdb and include only in-frame sequences with V and J called. Some clones fail to appear in such tables; in the studies checked, an unresolved V gene covers under half of the shortfall, and the cause of the remainder is unknown. Across this sample there are roughly 100,000 clones, with 85% to 95% seen only once. The ten largest clonotypes hold approximately 5% of the sample. The sample here was peripheral blood, taken on day 0 of AZD1222 vaccination. The receptors shown here come from an adult in good health.

The chain links TRBV19 to TRBJ1-1; TRBD1 might be the D (6 bases). This CDR3 is 11 amino acids long. Germline V lookup: CDR1 LNHDA, CDR2 SQIVND (reference sequence). V lost 6 bases, J lost 14 bases, and 16 bases lay in between. DNA of the CDR3: TGTGCCAGTAGCGAGGGGGGACAAATCTTCTTT. This codes for CASSEGGQIFF.

This sequence joins TRBV5-1 and TRBJ2-5, with TRBD2 identical over 12 bases. Losses at the gene ends were 4 bases for V and 5 bases for J; bases not matched to a gene: 6. This CDR3 has 15 amino acids. Per germline, CDR1 SGHRS and CDR2 YFSETQ. The CDR3 protein is CASSATTSGSETQYF. As DNA, the CDR3 is TGCGCCAGCAGCGCCACGACTAGCGGGAGTGAGACCCAGTACTTC.

The J gene is TRBJ1-1, the V gene TRBV5-1; D possibly corresponds to TRBD1 (6 bases). V lost 4 bases and J lost 0, with 13 bases in between. Germline CDR1 reads SGHRS; CDR2 reads YFSETQ. The CDR3 contains 15 residues. Written as DNA, the CDR3 is TGCGCCAGCAGCGCGGTTGACAGGTTGAACACTGAAGCTTTCTTT. Protein product: CASSAVDRLNTEAFF.